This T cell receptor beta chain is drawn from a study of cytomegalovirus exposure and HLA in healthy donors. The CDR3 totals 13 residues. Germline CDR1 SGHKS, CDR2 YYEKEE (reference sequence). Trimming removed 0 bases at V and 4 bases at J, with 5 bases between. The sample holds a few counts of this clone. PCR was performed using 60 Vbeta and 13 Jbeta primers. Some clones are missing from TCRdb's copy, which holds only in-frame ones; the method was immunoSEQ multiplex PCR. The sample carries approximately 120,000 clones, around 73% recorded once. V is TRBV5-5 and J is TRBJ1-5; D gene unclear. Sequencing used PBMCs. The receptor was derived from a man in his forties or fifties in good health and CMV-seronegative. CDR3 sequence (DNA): TGTGCCAGCAGCTTGGGGAGTAATCAGCCCCAGCATTTT. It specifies CASSLGSNQPQHF. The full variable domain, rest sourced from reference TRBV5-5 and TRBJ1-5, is DAGVTQSPTHLIKTRGQQVTLRCSPISGHKSVSWYQQVLGQGPQFIFQYYEKEERGRGNFPDRFSARQFPNYSSELNVNALLLGDSALYLCASSLGSNQPQHFGDGTRLSIL.